This entry features one TCR beta chain sequence. As yet, its antigen is unknown. The sample comes from a study of shared clonotypes between healthy human individuals. Libraries were prepared by immunoSEQ multiplex PCR; TCRdb keeps only in-frame clonotypes and omits some of them. The repertoire holds nearly 2 million clones, with approximately 94% as singletons. Naive CD8 isolation took CD45RO-negative cells positively selected for CCR7 and excluded terminally differentiated effector memory CD45RA+ cells. Study observations and caveats: For naive CD4 cells, around 5% of clonotypes were shared across a few donors. Sampling covered blood only; tissue repertoires likely differ. Despite large depth, sorted-subset datasets appeared incompletely sequenced. The study generally estimated greater richness for naive than memory subsets.

The V segment lost 3 bases and the J segment 4 bases; nucleotides outside the gene matches: 2. CDR3 length: 13 residues. The germline gives CDR1 GTSNPN, CDR2 SVGIG (reference sequence). The chain is built from TRBV30 and TRBJ2-2, with TRBD1 matching over 7 bases. The receptor comes from a man younger than 35 in good health. Sequenced sample: naive CD8+ T cells sorted from blood. The CDR3: CAWRGTVTGELFF. The CDR3 DNA follows: TGTGCCTGGAGGGGGACAGTCACCGGGGAGCTGTTTTTT.